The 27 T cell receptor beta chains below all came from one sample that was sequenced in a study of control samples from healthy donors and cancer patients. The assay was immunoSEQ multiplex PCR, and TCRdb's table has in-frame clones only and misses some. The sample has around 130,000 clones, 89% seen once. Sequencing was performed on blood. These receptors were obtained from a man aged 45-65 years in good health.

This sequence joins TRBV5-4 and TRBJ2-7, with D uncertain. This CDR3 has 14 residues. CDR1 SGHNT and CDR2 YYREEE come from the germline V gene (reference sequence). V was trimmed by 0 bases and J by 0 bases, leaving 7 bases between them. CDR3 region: CASSLGQVSYEQYF. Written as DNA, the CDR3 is TGTGCCAGCAGCTTGGGTCAGGTCTCCTACGAGCAGTACTTC.

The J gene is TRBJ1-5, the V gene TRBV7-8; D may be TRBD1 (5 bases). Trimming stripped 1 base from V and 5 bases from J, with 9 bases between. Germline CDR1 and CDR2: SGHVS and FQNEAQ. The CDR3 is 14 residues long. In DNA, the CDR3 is TGTGCCAGCAGCTTAGAGGGGAGGTATCAGCCCCAGCATTTT. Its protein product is CASSLEGRYQPQHF.

CDR3 DNA sequence: TGTGCCAGTAGCGTCCCGGGACTAGCGGGGGTGCCCTACAATGAGCAGTTCTTC. Translation gives CASSVPGLAGVPYNEQFF. The chain carries TRBV19 and TRBJ2-1, with 14 bases lining up with TRBD2. This CDR3 is built from 18 residues. CDR1 LNHDA and CDR2 SQIVND come from the germline V gene (reference sequence). V was clipped by 6 bases and J by 2 bases; unmatched bases: 9. The variable domain in full, completed from reference TRBV19 and TRBJ2-1, reads DGGITQSPKYLFRKEGQNVTLSCEQNLNHDAMYWYRQDPGQGLRLIYYSQIVNDFQKGDIAEGYSVSREKKESFPLTVTSAQKNPTAFYLCASSVPGLAGVPYNEQFFGPGTRLTVL.

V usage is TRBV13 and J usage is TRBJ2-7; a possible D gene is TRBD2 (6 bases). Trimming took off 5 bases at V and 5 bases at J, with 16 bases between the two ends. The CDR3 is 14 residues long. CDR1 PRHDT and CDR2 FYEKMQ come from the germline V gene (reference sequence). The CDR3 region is CASSPAGGVHEQYF. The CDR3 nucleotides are TGTGCCAGCAGCCCCGCCGGAGGGGTCCACGAGCAGTACTTC.

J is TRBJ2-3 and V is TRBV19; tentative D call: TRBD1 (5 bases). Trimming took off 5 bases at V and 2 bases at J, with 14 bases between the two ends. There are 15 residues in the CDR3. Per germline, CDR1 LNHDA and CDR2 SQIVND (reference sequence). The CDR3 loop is CASSFARGSTDTQYF. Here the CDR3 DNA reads TGTGCCAGTAGTTTCGCTAGGGGTTCCACAGATACGCAGTATTTT.

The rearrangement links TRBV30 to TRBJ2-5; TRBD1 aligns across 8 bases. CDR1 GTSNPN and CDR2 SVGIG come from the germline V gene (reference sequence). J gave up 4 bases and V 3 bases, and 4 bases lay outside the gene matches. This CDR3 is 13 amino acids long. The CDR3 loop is CAWSGQGRETQYF. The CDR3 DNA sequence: TGTGCCTGGAGCGGACAGGGAAGAGAGACCCAGTACTTC.

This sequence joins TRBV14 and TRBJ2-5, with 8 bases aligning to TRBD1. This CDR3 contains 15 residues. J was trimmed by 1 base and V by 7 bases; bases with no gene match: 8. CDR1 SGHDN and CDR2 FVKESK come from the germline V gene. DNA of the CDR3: TGTGCCAGCACCCGGACAGGGAGCCTCCAAGAGACCCAGTACTTC. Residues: CASTRTGSLQETQYF.

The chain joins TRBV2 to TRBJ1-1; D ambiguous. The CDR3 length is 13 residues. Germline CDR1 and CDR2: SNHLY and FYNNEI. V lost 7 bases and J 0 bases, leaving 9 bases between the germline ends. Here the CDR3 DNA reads TGTGCCAGCACCCCCGAAATGAACACTGAAGCTTTCTTT. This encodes CASTPEMNTEAFF.

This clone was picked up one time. In nucleotides, the CDR3 is TGTGCCAGCTTCCGGGACTTGAGCACAGATACGCAGTATTTT. Its protein is CASFRDLSTDTQYF. V gene TRBV6-5 combines with J gene TRBJ2-3; TRBD2 might be the D (6 bases). The ends were cut back, 8 bases at V and 0 bases at J, with 12 bases in the middle. The CDR3 extends over 14 amino acids. CDR1 and CDR2 from the germline V gene are MNHEY and SVGAGI.

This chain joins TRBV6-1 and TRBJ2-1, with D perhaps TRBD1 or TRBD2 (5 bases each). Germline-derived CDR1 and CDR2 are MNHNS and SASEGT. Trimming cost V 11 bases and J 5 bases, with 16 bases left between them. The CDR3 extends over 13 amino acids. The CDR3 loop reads CAVGTLYHNEQFF. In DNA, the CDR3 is TGTGCCGTCGGGACGCTCTACCACAATGAGCAGTTCTTC.

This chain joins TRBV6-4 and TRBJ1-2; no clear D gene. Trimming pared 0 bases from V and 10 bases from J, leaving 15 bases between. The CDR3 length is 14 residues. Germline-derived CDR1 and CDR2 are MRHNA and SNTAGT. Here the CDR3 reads CASSDSGGRPVYTF. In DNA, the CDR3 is TGTGCCAGCAGTGACTCAGGCGGGCGACCGGTCTACACCTTC.

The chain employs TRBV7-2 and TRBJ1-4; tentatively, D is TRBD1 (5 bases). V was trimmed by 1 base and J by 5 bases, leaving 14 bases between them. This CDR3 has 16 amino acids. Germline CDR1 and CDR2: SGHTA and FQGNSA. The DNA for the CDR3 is TGTGCCAGCAGCTTAGGGTCACAGGCGACAAATGAAAAACTGTTTTTT. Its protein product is CASSLGSQATNEKLFF. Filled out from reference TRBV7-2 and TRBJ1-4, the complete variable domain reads GAGVSQSPSNKVTEKGKDVELRCDPISGHTALYWYRQSLGQGLEFLIYFQGNSAPDKSGLPSDRFSAERTGGSVSTLTIQRTQQEDSAVYLCASSLGSQATNEKLFFGSGTQLSVL.

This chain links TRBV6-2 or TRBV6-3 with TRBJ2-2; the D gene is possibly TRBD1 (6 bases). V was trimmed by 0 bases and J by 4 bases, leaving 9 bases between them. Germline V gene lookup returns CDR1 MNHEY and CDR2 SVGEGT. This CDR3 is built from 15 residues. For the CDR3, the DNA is TGTGCCAGCAGTTACTCGGTCAGGGGCACCGGGGAGCTGTTTTTT. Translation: CASSYSVRGTGELFF.

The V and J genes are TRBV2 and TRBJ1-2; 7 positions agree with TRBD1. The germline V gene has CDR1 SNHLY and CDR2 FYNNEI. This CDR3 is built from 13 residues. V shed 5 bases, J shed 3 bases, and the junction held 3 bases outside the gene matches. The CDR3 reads CASSTGEDYGYTF. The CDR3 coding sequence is TGTGCCAGCAGTACAGGGGAGGACTATGGCTACACCTTC.

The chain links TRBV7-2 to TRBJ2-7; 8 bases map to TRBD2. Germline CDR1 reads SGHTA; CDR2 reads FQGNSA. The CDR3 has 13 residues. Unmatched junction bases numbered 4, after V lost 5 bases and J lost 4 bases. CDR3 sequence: CASSLKREYEQYF. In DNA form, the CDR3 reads TGTGCCAGCAGCCTGAAGCGGGAGTACGAGCAGTACTTC.

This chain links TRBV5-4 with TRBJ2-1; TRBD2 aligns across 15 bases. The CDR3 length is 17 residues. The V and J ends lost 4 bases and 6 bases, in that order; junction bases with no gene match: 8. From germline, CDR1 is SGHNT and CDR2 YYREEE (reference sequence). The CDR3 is CASSPWTSGGAPNEQFF. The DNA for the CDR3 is TGTGCCAGCAGCCCGTGGACTAGCGGGGGGGCTCCCAATGAGCAGTTCTTC.

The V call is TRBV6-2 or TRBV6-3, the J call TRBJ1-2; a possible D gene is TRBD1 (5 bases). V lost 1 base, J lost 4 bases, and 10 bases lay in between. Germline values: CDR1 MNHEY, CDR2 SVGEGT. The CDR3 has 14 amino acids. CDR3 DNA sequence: TGTGCCAGCAGTTACTACGGGGCAGCCTATGGCTACACCTTC. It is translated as CASSYYGAAYGYTF.

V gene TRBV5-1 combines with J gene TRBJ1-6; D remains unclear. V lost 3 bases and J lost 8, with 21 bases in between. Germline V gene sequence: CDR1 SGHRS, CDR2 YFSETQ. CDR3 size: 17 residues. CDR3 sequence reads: CASSYGSTVGRDSPLHF. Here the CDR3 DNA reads TGCGCCAGCAGCTATGGGTCTACGGTCGGTCGGGATTCACCCCTCCACTTT.

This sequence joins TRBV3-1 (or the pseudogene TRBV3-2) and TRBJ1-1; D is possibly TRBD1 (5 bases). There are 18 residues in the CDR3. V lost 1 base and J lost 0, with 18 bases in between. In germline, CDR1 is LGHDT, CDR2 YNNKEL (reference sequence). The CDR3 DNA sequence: TGTGCCAGCAGCCAAGGCGGTAGACGGCGGGGGTTGAACACTGAAGCTTTCTTT. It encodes CASSQGGRRRGLNTEAFF.

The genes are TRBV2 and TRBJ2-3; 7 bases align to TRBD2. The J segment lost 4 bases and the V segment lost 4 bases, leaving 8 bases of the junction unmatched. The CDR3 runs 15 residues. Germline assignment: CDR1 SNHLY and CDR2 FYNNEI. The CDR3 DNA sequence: TGTGCCAGCAGTGGGAGGGGCGGGGGTGCAGATACGCAGTATTTT. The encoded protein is CASSGRGGGADTQYF.

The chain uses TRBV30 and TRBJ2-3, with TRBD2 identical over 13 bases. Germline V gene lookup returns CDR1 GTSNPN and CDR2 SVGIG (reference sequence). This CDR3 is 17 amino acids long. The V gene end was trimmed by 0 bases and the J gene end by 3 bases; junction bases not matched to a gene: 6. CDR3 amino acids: CAWSVLAGGLMTDTQYF. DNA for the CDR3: TGTGCCTGGAGTGTACTAGCGGGGGGGCTAATGACAGATACGCAGTATTTT.

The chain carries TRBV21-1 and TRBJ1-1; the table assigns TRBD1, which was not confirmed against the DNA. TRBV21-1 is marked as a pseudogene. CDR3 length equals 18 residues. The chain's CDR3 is CASSSLPPTRQGNTEAFF. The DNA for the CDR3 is TGTGCCAGCAGCTCCCTCCCTCCCACTAGACAGGGAAACACTGAAGCTTTCTTT.

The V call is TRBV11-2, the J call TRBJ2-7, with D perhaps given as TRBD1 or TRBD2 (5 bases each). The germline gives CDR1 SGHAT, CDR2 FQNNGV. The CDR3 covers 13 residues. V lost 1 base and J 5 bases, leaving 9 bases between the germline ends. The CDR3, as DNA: TGTGCCAGCAGCTTAGGGAGAGGGGACGAGCAGTACTTC. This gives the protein CASSLGRGDEQYF.

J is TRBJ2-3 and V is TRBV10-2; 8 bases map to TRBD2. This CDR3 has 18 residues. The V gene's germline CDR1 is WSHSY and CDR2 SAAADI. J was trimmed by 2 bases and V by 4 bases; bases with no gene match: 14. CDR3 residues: CASSGPLGRGADTDTQYF. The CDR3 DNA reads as TGCGCCAGCAGTGGGCCCCTGGGGCGGGGGGCTGACACAGATACGCAGTATTTT.

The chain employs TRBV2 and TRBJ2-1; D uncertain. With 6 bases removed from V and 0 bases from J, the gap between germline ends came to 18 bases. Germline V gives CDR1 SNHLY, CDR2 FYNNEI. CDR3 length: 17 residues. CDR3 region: CASSLSVEMSSYNEQFF. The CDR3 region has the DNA TGTGCCAGCAGCTTATCCGTGGAGATGAGCTCCTACAATGAGCAGTTCTTC.

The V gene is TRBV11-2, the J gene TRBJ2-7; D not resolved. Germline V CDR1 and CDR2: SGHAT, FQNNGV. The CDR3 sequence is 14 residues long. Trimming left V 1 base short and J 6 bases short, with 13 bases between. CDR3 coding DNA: TGTGCCAGCAGCTTAGGTCCTAGGGTCCCCGAGCAGTACTTC. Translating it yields CASSLGPRVPEQYF.

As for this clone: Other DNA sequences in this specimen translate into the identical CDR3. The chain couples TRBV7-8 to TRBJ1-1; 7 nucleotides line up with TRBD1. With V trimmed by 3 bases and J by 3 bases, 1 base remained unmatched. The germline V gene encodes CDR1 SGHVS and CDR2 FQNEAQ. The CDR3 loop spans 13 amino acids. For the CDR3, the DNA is TGTGCCAGCAGCTTCGACAGGGACACTGAAGCTTTCTTT. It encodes CASSFDRDTEAFF.